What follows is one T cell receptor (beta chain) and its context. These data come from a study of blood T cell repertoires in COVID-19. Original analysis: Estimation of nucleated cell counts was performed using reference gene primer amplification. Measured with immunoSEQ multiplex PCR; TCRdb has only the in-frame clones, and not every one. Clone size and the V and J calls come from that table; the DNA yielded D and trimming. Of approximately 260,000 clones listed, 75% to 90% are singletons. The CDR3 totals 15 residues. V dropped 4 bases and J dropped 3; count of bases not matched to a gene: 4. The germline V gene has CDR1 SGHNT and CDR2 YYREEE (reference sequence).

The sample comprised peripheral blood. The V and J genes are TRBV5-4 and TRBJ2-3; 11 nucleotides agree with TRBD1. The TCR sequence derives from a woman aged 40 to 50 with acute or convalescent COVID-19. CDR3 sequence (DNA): TGTGCCAGCAGCCCGGACAGGGGGCGTACAGATACGCAGTATTTT. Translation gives CASSPDRGRTDTQYF.